These 24 T cell receptor beta chains came from one sample sequenced in a study of Ad26.COV2.S vaccination and SARS-CoV-2 variants. The method was immunoSEQ multiplex PCR; TCRdb's version includes in-frame clones alone and lacks a portion of them. The sample contains hundreds of thousands of clones, 88% of which appear only once. Indicated treatment: around 19 received Ad26.COV2.S at low or high dose, single or two shots; about 5 received placebo; per-sample allocation not given. Samples were taken on day 63 after the first vaccine or placebo injection. The sample consisted of peripheral blood, taken in a trial of Ad26.COV2.S vaccine versus placebo. The source is a person between 18 and 65 years old who received the Ad26.COV2.S COVID-19 vaccine or a placebo.

The gene calls are TRBV29-1 and TRBJ1-2; 7 bases are shared with TRBD1. V gave up 8 bases and J gave up 7 bases; unmatched junction bases: 10. This CDR3 has 12 residues. CDR1 is SQVTM, CDR2 ANQGSEA, per germline. The CDR3 nucleotides are TGCAGCACCGAGGAGGGGGCTAGTGGCTACACCTTC. Its protein is CSTEEGASGYTF.

The V and J genes are TRBV7-9 and TRBJ1-5, with D possibly being TRBD1 (6 bases). The germline V gene has CDR1 SEHNR and CDR2 FQNEAQ (reference sequence). Trimming cost V 4 bases and J 2 bases, with 21 bases left between them. The length of the CDR3 is 18 residues. Here the CDR3 DNA reads TGTGCCAGCAGCTCCTACCAGGACAGTCCCCGGGGCAATCAGCCCCAGCATTTT. It yields the protein CASSSYQDSPRGNQPQHF.

This clone was recorded a few times. V and J are TRBV5-6 and TRBJ2-2, with a weak D call TRBD2 (6 bases). Germline loops: CDR1 SGHDT, CDR2 YYEEEE. CDR3 size: 17 residues. Trimming cost V 0 bases and J 3 bases, with 15 bases left between them. DNA of the CDR3: TGTGCCAGCAGCTTGGTTAGACAGCGGGCGGACACCGGGGAGCTGTTTTTT. Protein: CASSLVRQRADTGELFF.

The V and J genes are TRBV30 and TRBJ1-5; possibly TRBD1 for D (5 bases). This CDR3 is built from 15 residues. Germline CDR1 and CDR2: GTSNPN and SVGIG (reference sequence). DNA of the CDR3: TGTGTCGGGACCCCCAAGGGAATGGGCAATCAGCCCCAGCATTTT. This encodes CVGTPKGMGNQPQHF.

This clone was counted between two and nine times. Other DNA sequences of this sample code for an identical CDR3. This sequence joins TRBV9 and TRBJ2-7, with D unclear. Germline V gene data show CDR1 as SGDLS and CDR2 as YYNGEE. V lost 0 bases to trimming and J lost 1 base, with 5 bases between them. This CDR3 region has 13 residues. The CDR3 nucleotides are TGTGCCAGCAGCGTAGGGTATTCCTACGAGCAGTACTTC. Protein product: CASSVGYSYEQYF.

V and J are TRBV4-1 and TRBJ2-3; D is perhaps TRBD1 (5 bases). The germline V and J ends were trimmed by 3 bases and 5 bases, with 12 bases remaining between them. CDR3 length equals 14 residues. CDR1 is MGHRA and CDR2 is YSYEKL in the germline V gene. The CDR3 region has the DNA TGCGCCAGCAGCCAGGGGCCGAGAGTAGATACGCAGTATTTT. Translated, it gives CASSQGPRVDTQYF.

The J gene is TRBJ1-2, the V gene TRBV30; 10 nucleotides line up with TRBD1. Germline trimming cut 4 bases from V and 5 bases from J; bases unmatched to any gene: 10. The CDR3 has 15 amino acids. CDR1 and CDR2 from the germline V gene are GTSNPN and SVGIG (reference sequence). This chain's CDR3 is CAWTTGTGELYGYTF. In nucleotides, the CDR3 is TGTGCCTGGACAACCGGGACAGGGGAGCTGTATGGCTACACCTTC.

The CDR3 DNA sequence: TGTGCCTGGAGGTACGACGTGGGGCCCGACTTTAACTATGGCTACACCTTC. Translated: CAWRYDVGPDFNYGYTF. The chain carries TRBV30 and TRBJ1-2, with D tentatively TRBD1 (5 bases). The CDR3 is made up of 17 amino acids. Germline assignment: CDR1 GTSNPN and CDR2 SVGIG (reference sequence). The germline V and J ends were trimmed by 3 bases and 1 base, with 21 bases remaining between them.

The rearrangement links TRBV7-3 to TRBJ2-3, with TRBD1 matching over 7 bases. Trimming removed 5 bases from V and 2 bases from J; junction bases left unmatched: 10. CDR3 size: 16 residues. CDR1 is SGHTA and CDR2 is FQGTGA in the germline V gene. CDR3: CASSLLTGINTDTQYF. The CDR3 DNA reads as TGTGCCAGCAGCCTACTGACAGGGATAAACACAGATACGCAGTATTTT.

The chain recombines TRBV5-5 with TRBJ2-3; TRBD1 or TRBD2 may be the D gene (6 bases each). Germline V gives CDR1 SGHKS, CDR2 YYEKEE (reference sequence). CDR3 length: 15 amino acids. V lost 5 bases and J lost 2, with 15 bases in between. The CDR3 reads CASSSWGAHTDTQYF. CDR3 in DNA: TGTGCCAGCAGTTCTTGGGGGGCCCACACAGATACGCAGTATTTT.

This chain joins TRBV4-1 and TRBJ2-2; 9 bases match TRBD1. The CDR3 is made up of 18 amino acids. Germline V gene sequence: CDR1 MGHRA, CDR2 YSYEKL. J was trimmed by 3 bases and V by 3 bases; bases with no gene match: 11. The CDR3 here is CASSHISGGTGYTGELFF. In DNA form, the CDR3 reads TGCGCCAGCAGCCATATTTCCGGTGGGACAGGGTACACCGGGGAGCTGTTTTTT.

This clone appeared once. This rearrangement joins TRBV3-1 (or the pseudogene TRBV3-2) to TRBJ1-3, with TRBD1 as a possible D gene (5 bases). The CDR3 totals 16 residues. Germline V CDR1 and CDR2: LGHDT, YNNKEL (reference sequence). With 3 bases removed from V and 0 bases from J, the gap between germline ends came to 12 bases. The CDR3: CASSHPTGFSGNTIYF. The CDR3 DNA reads TGTGCCAGCAGCCACCCAACAGGCTTCTCTGGAAACACCATATATTTT.

The rearrangement links TRBV9 to TRBJ2-1; TRBD1 might be the D (6 bases). V lost 4 bases and J lost 10, with 12 bases in between. CDR3 length: 12 amino acids. Germline V gene data show CDR1 as SGDLS and CDR2 as YYNGEE. CDR3 sequence (DNA): TGTGCCAGCAGCCCACTAGGGACAGAGCAGTTCTTC. It translates to CASSPLGTEQFF.

The chain carries TRBV19 and TRBJ2-1; 7 positions match TRBD1. The germline V gene has CDR1 LNHDA and CDR2 SQIVND (reference sequence). CDR3 length equals 15 residues. V shed 5 bases and J 8 bases; nucleotides not matched to a gene: 12. CDR3 in amino acids: CASSPRDSEWDEQFF. The CDR3 bases are TGTGCCAGTAGTCCTCGGGACAGTGAGTGGGATGAGCAGTTCTTC.

The chain joins TRBV30 to TRBJ1-5; D gene uncertain. This CDR3 has 13 amino acids. Trimming pared 1 base from V and 3 bases from J, leaving 7 bases between. The germline CDR1 and CDR2 sequences are GTSNPN and SVGIG (reference sequence). The CDR3 DNA reads TGTGCCTGGAGTGGGTCTTACAATCAGCCCCAGCATTTT. This translates into CAWSGSYNQPQHF.

This clone was counted between two and nine times. V gene TRBV7-8 combines with J gene TRBJ1-5, with 10 nucleotides matching TRBD1. CDR3 length: 15 amino acids. The V gene's germline CDR1 is SGHVS and CDR2 FQNEAQ. With V trimmed by 5 bases and J by 7 bases, 8 bases remained unmatched. The CDR3 loop is CASSTTGTGVQPQHF. The CDR3, as DNA: TGTGCCAGCAGCACCACCGGGACAGGGGTCCAGCCCCAGCATTTT.

The chain employs TRBV21-1 and TRBJ1-5. TRBV21-1 is described as a pseudogene. CDR3 length: 15 residues. The CDR3 DNA reads TGTGCCAGCACCGCCCGGGGTCGGGGCAATCAGCCCCAGCATTTT. Residues: CASTARGRGNQPQHF.

This chain uses TRBV19 with TRBJ2-7; the D is unclear. Germline CDR1 LNHDA, CDR2 SQIVND (reference sequence). There are 19 residues in the CDR3. V was shortened by 1 base and J by 0 bases, with 22 bases between the two germline ends. This CDR3 reads CASSIVTPLISPSSYEQYF. The CDR3 DNA reads TGTGCCAGTAGTATAGTAACCCCCTTAATAAGTCCTAGCTCCTACGAGCAGTACTTC. The entire variable domain, with the rest obtained from reference TRBV19 and TRBJ2-7, is as follows: DGGITQSPKYLFRKEGQNVTLSCEQNLNHDAMYWYRQDPGQGLRLIYYSQIVNDFQKGDIAEGYSVSREKKESFPLTVTSAQKNPTAFYLCASSIVTPLISPSSYEQYFGPGTRLTVT.

There are a few counts of this clone. The CDR3 DNA follows: TGTGCCAGCAGCCTCTCCGGGGACAGACTTCAGCCCCAGCATTTT. Protein product: CASSLSGDRLQPQHF. The genes are TRBV4-2 and TRBJ1-5; TRBD1 matches at 7 bases. The CDR3 sequence is 15 residues long. Losses at the gene ends were 4 bases for V and 6 bases for J; bases not matched to a gene: 9. Germline assignment: CDR1 LGHNA and CDR2 YNFKEQ.

The chain joins TRBV28 to TRBJ2-7; TRBD1 matches at 9 bases. The V segment lost 5 bases and the J segment 3 bases; nucleotides outside the gene matches: 8. CDR3 length: 15 residues. The germline CDR1 and CDR2 sequences are MDHEN and SYDVKM. CDR3 region: CASSPIDRGDYEQYF. CDR3 bases: TGTGCCAGCAGTCCAATCGACAGGGGGGACTACGAGCAGTACTTC.

The chain employs TRBV6-4 and TRBJ2-1; 14 bases line up with TRBD2. Germline V CDR1 and CDR2: MRHNA, SNTAGT. The CDR3 covers 15 residues. Trimming took 2 bases from V and 6 from J; bases not matched to a gene: 0. CDR3 DNA: TGTGCCAGCAGTGACGGACTAGCGGGGGGCAATGAGCAGTTCTTC. Translation gives CASSDGLAGGNEQFF.

The J gene is TRBJ2-5, the V gene TRBV29-1; no reliable D call. Germline assignment: CDR1 SQVTM and CDR2 ANQGSEA. V was cut by 4 bases and J by 3 bases, with 6 bases left in between. The CDR3 runs 11 residues. The CDR3 protein is CSVAKEETQYF. The CDR3 DNA reads as TGCAGCGTTGCGAAGGAAGAGACCCAGTACTTC.

The CDR3, as DNA: TGTGCCAGCAGAATAGGTCACACAGATACGCAGTATTTT. It is translated as CASRIGHTDTQYF. The chain uses TRBV6-7 and TRBJ2-3, with D uncertain. TRBV6-7 is marked as an open reading frame, function uncertain. The CDR3 consists of 13 residues. Between the trimmed V and J ends, which lost 6 bases and 2 bases, there was a span of 9 bases.

This chain uses TRBV24-1 with TRBJ1-2; 7 nucleotides match TRBD1. The CDR3 consists of 16 residues. CDR1 and CDR2 (germline): KGHDR, SFDVKD. Trimming removed 9 bases from V and 8 bases from J; junction bases left unmatched: 20. The CDR3 nucleotides read TGTGCCACCCCGACCTCCCCTGAGGAGGGGGCGCAAGGCTACACCTTC. This translates into CATPTSPEEGAQGYTF.